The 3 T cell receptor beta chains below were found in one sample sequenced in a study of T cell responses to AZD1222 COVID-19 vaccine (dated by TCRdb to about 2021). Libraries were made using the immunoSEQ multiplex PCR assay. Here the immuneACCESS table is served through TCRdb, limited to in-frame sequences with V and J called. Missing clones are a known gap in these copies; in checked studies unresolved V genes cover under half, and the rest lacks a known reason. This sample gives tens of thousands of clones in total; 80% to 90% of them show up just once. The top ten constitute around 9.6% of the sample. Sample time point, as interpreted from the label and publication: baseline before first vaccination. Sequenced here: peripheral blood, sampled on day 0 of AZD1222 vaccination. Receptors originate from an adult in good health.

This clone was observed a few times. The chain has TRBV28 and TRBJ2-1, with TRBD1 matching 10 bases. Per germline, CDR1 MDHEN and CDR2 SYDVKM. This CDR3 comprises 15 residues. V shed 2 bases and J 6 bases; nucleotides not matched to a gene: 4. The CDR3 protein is CASSLTGTGVNEQFF. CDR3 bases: TGTGCCAGCAGTTTAACCGGGACAGGGGTCAATGAGCAGTTCTTC.

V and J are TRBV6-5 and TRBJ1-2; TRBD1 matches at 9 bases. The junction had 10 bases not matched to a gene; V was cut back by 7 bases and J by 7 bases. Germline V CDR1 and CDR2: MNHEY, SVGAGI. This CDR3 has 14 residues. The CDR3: CASTPTGGSFGYTF. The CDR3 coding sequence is TGTGCCAGCACGCCAACAGGGGGCTCTTTTGGCTACACCTTC.

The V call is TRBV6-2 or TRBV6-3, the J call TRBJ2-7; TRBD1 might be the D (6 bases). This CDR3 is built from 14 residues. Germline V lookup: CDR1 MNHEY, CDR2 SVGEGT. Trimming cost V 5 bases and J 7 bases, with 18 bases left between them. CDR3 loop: CASSTWDNLGEQYF. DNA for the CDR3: TGTGCCAGCAGTACCTGGGACAATTTGGGGGAGCAGTACTTC.